One sample yielded the 10 T cell receptor beta chains listed below, sequenced in a study of T cell responses to AZD1222 COVID-19 vaccine. Sequencing was performed with immunoSEQ multiplex PCR; in TCRdb, only in-frame clones are kept and a portion is missing. The repertoire has around 45,000 clones, roughly 87% of them found once; the top ten carry approximately 40%. The specimen was peripheral blood, collected 28 days after the second AZD1222 dose. The receptor source for this set is an adult who received the AZD1222 COVID-19 vaccine.

The chain recombines TRBV7-2 with TRBJ2-2; perhaps D is TRBD1 or TRBD2 (5 bases each). Trimming removed 3 bases from V and 0 bases from J, with 11 bases in between. In germline, CDR1 is SGHTA, CDR2 FQGNSA. CDR3 length: 16 amino acids. In DNA form, the CDR3 reads TGTGCCAGCAGCTTGCTTGGGACGGCGAACACCGGGGAGCTGTTTTTT. It codes for CASSLLGTANTGELFF.

The chain has TRBV6-5 and TRBJ2-1; 7 positions match TRBD1. The V segment lost 7 bases and the J segment 13 bases; nucleotides outside the gene matches: 19. The CDR3 length is 15 residues. CDR1 and CDR2 (germline): MNHEY, SVGAGI. The CDR3 region is CASTSLDRFRGKQFF. The CDR3, as DNA: TGTGCCAGCACATCCCTTGACAGGTTCAGGGGGAAACAGTTCTTC.

The V gene is TRBV6-2 or TRBV6-3, the J gene TRBJ2-5, with a tentative D call TRBD1 (5 bases). The germline CDR1 and CDR2 sequences are MNHEY and SVGEGT. The CDR3 covers 14 residues. V was cut by 2 bases and J by 2 bases, with 9 bases left in between. Here the CDR3 DNA reads TGTGCCAGCAGTTACCGGACATTACAAGAGACCCAGTACTTC. Amino acids: CASSYRTLQETQYF.

The J gene is TRBJ1-2, the V gene TRBV19, with TRBD1 matching over 11 bases. V lost 3 bases to trimming and J lost 8 bases; unmatched junction nucleotides: 17. The germline V gene encodes CDR1 LNHDA and CDR2 SQIVND (reference sequence). CDR3 length: 18 amino acids. CDR3 bases: TGTGCCAGTAGTATTGGAGGAAGGACAGGGGGCGGTGGATACGGCTACACCTTC. Its translation: CASSIGGRTGGGGYGYTF.

The rearrangement joins TRBV5-4 to TRBJ2-3, with D possibly called TRBD1 or TRBD2 (6 bases each). V lost 0 bases, J lost 3 bases, and 11 bases lay in between. CDR1 and CDR2 from the germline V gene are SGHNT and YYREEE (reference sequence). This CDR3 is built from 15 residues. The CDR3 bases are TGTGCCAGCAGCTTGGAAGGGGGGAGGACAGATACGCAGTATTTT. This sequence encodes CASSLEGGRTDTQYF.

The chain carries TRBV7-6 and TRBJ2-1, with D tentatively TRBD1 or TRBD2 (6 bases each). From germline, CDR1 is SGHVS and CDR2 FNYEAQ. The CDR3 length is 16 residues. V was shortened by 5 bases and J by 6 bases, with 20 bases between the two germline ends. The CDR3 sequence is CASSLEGGRRGNEQFF. The CDR3 nucleotides are TGTGCCAGCAGCCTTGAGGGGGGTAGAAGGGGCAATGAGCAGTTCTTC.

V gene TRBV29-1 combines with J gene TRBJ2-2, with 10 bases identical to TRBD2. CDR1 is SQVTM, CDR2 ANQGSEA, per germline. The CDR3 contains 14 residues. After removal of 5 bases from V and 2 bases from J, the junction contained 2 bases not matched to a gene. In DNA, the CDR3 is TGCAGCGTTTCTAGCGGGGGTAACACCGGGGAGCTGTTTTTT. It codes for CSVSSGGNTGELFF.

This clone was detected only once. The CDR3: CASSELGITYEQYF. The CDR3 coding sequence is TGTGCCAGCAGCGAACTAGGGATTACCTACGAGCAGTACTTC. V gene TRBV7-2 combines with J gene TRBJ2-7, with a possible D match to TRBD2 (5 bases). Trimming left V 5 bases short and J 2 bases short, with 13 bases between. The CDR3 is 14 residues long. The germline CDR1 and CDR2 sequences are SGHTA and FQGNSA. Filled out from reference TRBV7-2 and TRBJ2-7, the complete variable domain reads GAGVSQSPSNKVTEKGKDVELRCDPISGHTALYWYRQSLGQGLEFLIYFQGNSAPDKSGLPSDRFSAERTGGSVSTLTIQRTQQEDSAVYLCASSELGITYEQYFGPGTRLTVT.

This clone was seen once. The chain employs TRBV3-1 (or the pseudogene TRBV3-2) and TRBJ2-5; TRBD2 might be the D (6 bases). The CDR3 runs 12 residues. Trimming removed 3 bases from V and 4 bases from J, with 6 bases in between. Per the germline V gene, CDR1 is LGHDT and CDR2 is YNNKEL (reference sequence). CDR3 sequence (DNA): TGTGCCAGCAGCCAGCGGGGAGAGACCCAGTACTTC. Its translation: CASSQRGETQYF.

This chain links TRBV6-2 or TRBV6-3 with TRBJ2-5, with TRBD2 matching over 11 bases. After removal of 5 bases from V and 7 bases from J, the junction contained 6 bases not matched to a gene. Per the germline V gene, CDR1 is MNHEY and CDR2 is SVGEGT. CDR3 size: 14 residues. The CDR3 DNA reads as TGTGCCAGCAGTGCTAGCGGGGGGACTGGGACCCAGTACTTC. Translation gives CASSASGGTGTQYF.